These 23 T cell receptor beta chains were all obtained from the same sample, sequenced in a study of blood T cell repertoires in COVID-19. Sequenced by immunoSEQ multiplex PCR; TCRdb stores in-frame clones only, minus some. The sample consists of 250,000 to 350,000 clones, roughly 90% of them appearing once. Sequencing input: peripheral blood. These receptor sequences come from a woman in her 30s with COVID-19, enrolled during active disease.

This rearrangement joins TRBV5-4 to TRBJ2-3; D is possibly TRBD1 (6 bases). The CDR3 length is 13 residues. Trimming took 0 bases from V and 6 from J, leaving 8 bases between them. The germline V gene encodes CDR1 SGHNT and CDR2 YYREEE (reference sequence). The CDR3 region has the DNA TGTGCCAGCAGCTTGGACAGGGAGGATACGCAGTATTTT. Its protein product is CASSLDREDTQYF.

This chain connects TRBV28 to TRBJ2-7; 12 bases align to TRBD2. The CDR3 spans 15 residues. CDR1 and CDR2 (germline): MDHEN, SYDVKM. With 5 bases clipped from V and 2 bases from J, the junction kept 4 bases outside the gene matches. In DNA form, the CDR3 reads TGTGCCAGCAGTCTAGCGGGAGGGCCAGCCTACGAGCAGTACTTC. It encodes CASSLAGGPAYEQYF.

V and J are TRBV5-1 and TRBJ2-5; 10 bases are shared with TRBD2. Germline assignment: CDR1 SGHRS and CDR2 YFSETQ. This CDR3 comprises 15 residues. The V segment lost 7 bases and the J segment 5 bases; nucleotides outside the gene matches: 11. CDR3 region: CASFPTVGLAETQYF. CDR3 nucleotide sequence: TGCGCCAGCTTCCCCACTGTGGGACTAGCGGAGACCCAGTACTTC.

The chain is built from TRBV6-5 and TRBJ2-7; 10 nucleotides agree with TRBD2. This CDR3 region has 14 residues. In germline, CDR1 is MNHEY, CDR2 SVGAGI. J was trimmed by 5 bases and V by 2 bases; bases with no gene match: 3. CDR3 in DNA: TGTGCCAGCAGTTACCTCGGGACTAGCGACGAGCAGTACTTC. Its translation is CASSYLGTSDEQYF.

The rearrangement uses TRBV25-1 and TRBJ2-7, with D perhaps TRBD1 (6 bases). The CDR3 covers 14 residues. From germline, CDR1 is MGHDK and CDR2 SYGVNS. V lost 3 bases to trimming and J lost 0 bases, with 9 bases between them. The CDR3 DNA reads TGTGCCAGCAGTGATACAGGGAGCTCCTACGAGCAGTACTTC. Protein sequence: CASSDTGSSYEQYF.

The DNA for the CDR3 is TGTGCCTGGAGTATGGGGGCGTTGAACACTGAAGCTTTCTTT. Its protein is CAWSMGALNTEAFF. The V call is TRBV30, the J call TRBJ1-1; a possible D gene is TRBD1 (6 bases). The CDR3 is 14 residues long. Germline lookup yields CDR1 GTSNPN and CDR2 SVGIG (reference sequence). Trimming shortened V by 2 bases and J by 0 bases, and 10 bases separated the two germline ends.

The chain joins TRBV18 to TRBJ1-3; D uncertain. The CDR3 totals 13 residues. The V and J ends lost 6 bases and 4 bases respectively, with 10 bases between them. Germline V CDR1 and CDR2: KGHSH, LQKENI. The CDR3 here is CASSPGMGNTIYF. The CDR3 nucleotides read TGTGCCAGCTCGCCCGGGATGGGAAACACCATATATTTT.

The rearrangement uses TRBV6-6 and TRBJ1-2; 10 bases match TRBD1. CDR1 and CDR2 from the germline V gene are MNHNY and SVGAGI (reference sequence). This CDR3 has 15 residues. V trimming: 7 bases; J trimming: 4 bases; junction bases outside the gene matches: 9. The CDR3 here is CASTLTGGEGYGYTF. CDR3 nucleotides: TGTGCCAGCACCCTGACAGGGGGCGAGGGCTATGGCTACACCTTC.

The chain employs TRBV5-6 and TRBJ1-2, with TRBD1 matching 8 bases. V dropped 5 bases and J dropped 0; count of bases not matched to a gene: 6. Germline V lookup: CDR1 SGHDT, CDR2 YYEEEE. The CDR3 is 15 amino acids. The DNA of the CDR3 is TGTGCCAGCAGAGAAACAGGGGGGGCTAACTATGGCTACACCTTC. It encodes CASRETGGANYGYTF.

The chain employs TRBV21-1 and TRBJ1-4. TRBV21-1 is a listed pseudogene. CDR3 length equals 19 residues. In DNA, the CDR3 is TGTGCCAGCAGCAAAGCCCGCCCGTCGGGGGTCCCAACTAATGAAAAACTGTTTTTT. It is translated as CASSKARPSGVPTNEKLFF.

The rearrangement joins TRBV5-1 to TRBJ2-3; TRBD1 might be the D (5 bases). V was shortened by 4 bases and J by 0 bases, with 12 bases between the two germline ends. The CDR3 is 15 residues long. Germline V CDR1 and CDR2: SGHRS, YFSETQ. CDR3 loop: CASSPAGHSTDTQYF. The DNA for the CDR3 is TGCGCCAGCAGCCCCGCCGGACACAGCACAGATACGCAGTATTTT.

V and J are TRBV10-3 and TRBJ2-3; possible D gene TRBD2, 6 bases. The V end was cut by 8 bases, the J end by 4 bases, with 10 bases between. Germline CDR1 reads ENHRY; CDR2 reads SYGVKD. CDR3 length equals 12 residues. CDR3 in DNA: TGTGCCATCCGGGACTTCGCAGATACGCAGTATTTT. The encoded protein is CAIRDFADTQYF.

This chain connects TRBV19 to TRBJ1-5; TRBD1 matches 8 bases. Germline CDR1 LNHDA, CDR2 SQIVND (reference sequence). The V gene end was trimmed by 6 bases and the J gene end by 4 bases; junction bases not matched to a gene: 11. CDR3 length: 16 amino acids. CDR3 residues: CASSPRRQGTNQPQHF. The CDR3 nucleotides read TGTGCCAGTAGCCCTCGGAGACAGGGGACAAATCAGCCCCAGCATTTT.

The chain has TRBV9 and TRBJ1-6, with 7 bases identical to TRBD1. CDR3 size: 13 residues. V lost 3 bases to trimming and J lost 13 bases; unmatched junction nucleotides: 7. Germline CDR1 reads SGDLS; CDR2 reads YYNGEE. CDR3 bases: TGTGCCAGCAGCGGGACAGGCGGCGTGCCCCTCCACTTT. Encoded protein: CASSGTGGVPLHF.

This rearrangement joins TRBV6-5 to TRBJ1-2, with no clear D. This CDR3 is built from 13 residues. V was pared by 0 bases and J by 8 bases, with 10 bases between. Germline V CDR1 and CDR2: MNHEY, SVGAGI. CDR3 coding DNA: TGTGCCAGCAGTTACTCAGCTGTTATGGGCTACACCTTC. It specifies CASSYSAVMGYTF.

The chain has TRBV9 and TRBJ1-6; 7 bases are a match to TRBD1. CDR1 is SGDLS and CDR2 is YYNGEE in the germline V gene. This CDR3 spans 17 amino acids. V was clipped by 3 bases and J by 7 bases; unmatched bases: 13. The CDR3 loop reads CASSAELQGQLNSPLHF. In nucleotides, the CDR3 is TGTGCCAGCAGCGCCGAACTCCAGGGACAGCTAAATTCACCCCTCCACTTT.

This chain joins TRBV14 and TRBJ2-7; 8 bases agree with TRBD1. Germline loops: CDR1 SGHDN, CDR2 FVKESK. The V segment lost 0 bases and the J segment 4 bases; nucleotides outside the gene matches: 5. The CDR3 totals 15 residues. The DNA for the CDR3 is TGTGCCAGCAGCCAAGACCCAGGGGGCAAATACGAGCAGTACTTC. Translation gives CASSQDPGGKYEQYF. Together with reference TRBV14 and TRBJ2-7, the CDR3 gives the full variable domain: EAGVTQFPSHSVIEKGQTVTLRCDPISGHDNLYWYRRVMGKEIKFLLHFVKESKQDESGMPNNRFLAERTGGTYSTLKVQPAELEDSGVYFCASSQDPGGKYEQYFGPGTRLTVT.

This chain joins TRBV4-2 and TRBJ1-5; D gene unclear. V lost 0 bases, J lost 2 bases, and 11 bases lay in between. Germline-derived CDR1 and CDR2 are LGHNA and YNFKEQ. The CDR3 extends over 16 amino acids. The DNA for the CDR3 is TGTGCCAGCAGCCAAGACGTGCTCCGAGGCAATCAGCCCCAGCATTTT. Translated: CASSQDVLRGNQPQHF.

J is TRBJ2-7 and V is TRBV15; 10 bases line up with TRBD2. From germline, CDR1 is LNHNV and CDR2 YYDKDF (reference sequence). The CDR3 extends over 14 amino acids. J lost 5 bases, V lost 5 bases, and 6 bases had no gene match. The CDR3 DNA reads TGTGCCACCAGCGACGGGACTAGCGCAAACGAGCAGTACTTC. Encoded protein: CATSDGTSANEQYF.

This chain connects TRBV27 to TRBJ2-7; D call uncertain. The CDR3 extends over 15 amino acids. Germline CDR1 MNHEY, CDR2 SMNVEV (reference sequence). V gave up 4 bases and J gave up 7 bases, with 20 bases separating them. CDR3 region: CASSSPRLPEREQYF. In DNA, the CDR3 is TGTGCCAGCAGTTCCCCCCGACTCCCCGAACGAGAGCAGTACTTC.

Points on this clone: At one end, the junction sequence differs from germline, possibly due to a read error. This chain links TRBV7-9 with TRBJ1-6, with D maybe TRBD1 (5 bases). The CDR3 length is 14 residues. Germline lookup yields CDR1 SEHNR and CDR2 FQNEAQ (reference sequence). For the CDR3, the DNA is TGTGCCAGCAGATTAGACAGATTGAATTCACCCCTCCACTTT. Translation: CASRLDRLNSPLHF.

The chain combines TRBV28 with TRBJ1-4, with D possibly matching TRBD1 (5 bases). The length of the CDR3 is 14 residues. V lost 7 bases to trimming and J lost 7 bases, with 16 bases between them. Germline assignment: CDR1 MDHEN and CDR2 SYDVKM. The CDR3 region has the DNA TGTGCCAGCATCAATGACGCCGGGGGTGAAAAACTGTTTTTT. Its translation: CASINDAGGEKLFF.

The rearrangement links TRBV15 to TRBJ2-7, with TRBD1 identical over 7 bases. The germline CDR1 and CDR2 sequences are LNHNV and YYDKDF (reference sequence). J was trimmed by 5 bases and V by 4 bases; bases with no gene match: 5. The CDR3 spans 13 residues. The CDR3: CATSTLDRDEQYF. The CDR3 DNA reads TGTGCCACCAGCACACTTGACAGGGACGAGCAGTACTTC.